These T cell receptor beta chains were read from a single sample in a study of cytotoxic CD8 clonotypes in ibrutinib-treated CLL. Clones were read by immunoSEQ multiplex PCR, and TCRdb kept only the in-frame ones, dropping some. The sample holds fewer than 400,000 clones, roughly 67% seen once. The sequenced sample was PBMCs, obtained after 36 months of ibrutinib treatment. The receptors here all came from a human donor with chronic lymphocytic leukemia. The CDR3 runs from the conserved cysteine through the conserved F or W. Each record gives: V gene, clone size, J gene, D gene, CDR3 protein, CDR3 DNA. D genes are given only for firm matches. Clone size is stated in some rows and not others, as once, few, many or a class when expanded.

>TRBV5-6|.|TRBJ2-1|.
CASSLVGSGEQFF
TGTGCCAGCAGCTTGGTGGGTTCAGGGGAGCAGTTCTTC
>TRBV9|.|TRBJ1-3|TRBD1
CASSSFPGRGPGNTIYF
TGTGCCAGCAGCTCCTTCCCGGGCAGGGGGCCTGGAAACACCATATATTTT
>TRBV5-1|.|TRBJ2-7|TRBD2
CASSRIAGGPGEQYF
TGCGCCAGCAGCAGAATAGCGGGAGGGCCTGGCGAGCAGTACTTC
>TRBV2|.|TRBJ2-5|TRBD2
CASSETSGEQETQYF
TGTGCCAGCAGTGAAACTAGCGGGGAACAAGAGACCCAGTACTTC
>TRBV7-8|.|TRBJ2-7|TRBD1
CASRSTGSYEQYF
TGTGCCAGCAGGTCGACAGGGTCATACGAGCAGTACTTC
>TRBV7-2|.|TRBJ2-3|TRBD2
CASGTVAGPLADTQYF
TGTGCCAGCGGCACAGTAGCGGGGCCCCTGGCAGATACGCAGTATTTT
>TRBV25-1|.|TRBJ2-3|TRBD2
CASSGGLASTDTQYF
TGTGCCAGCAGTGGGGGACTAGCGAGCACAGATACGCAGTATTTT
>TRBV2|.|TRBJ2-5|TRBD1
CAGGRGQGPIQETQYF
TGTGCCGGGGGAAGGGGACAGGGGCCTATACAAGAGACCCAGTACTTC
>TRBV10-3|few|TRBJ2-6|TRBD1
CAIRRDSLPHSGANVLTF
TGTGCCATCAGGAGGGACAGCCTCCCGCACTCTGGGGCCAACGTCCTGACTTTC
>TRBV10-3|.|TRBJ2-5|.
CAISESGDRGTQYF
TGTGCCATCAGTGAGTCGGGGGATAGGGGGACCCAGTACTTC
>TRBV6-5|.|TRBJ1-2|.
CASSYSLGEWDGYTF
TGTGCCAGCAGTTACTCGTTAGGGGAGTGGGATGGCTACACCTTC
>TRBV11-2|.|TRBJ1-2|.
CASSLDPTGWNYGYTF
TGTGCCAGCAGCTTAGATCCAACTGGGTGGAACTATGGCTACACCTTC
>TRBV7-9|once|TRBJ2-2|.
CASSLGMSNTGELFF
TGTGCCAGCAGCTTGGGTATGAGTAACACCGGGGAGCTGTTTTTT
>TRBV7-9|.|TRBJ2-1|.
CASSSRAAGAYNEQFF
TGTGCCAGCAGCTCCAGGGCCGCAGGGGCCTACAATGAGCAGTTCTTC
>TRBV27|once|TRBJ2-3|.
CASSFGGVTATQYF
TGTGCCAGCAGTTTCGGGGGAGTAACGGCTACGCAGTATTTT
>TRBV9|few|TRBJ2-3|.
CASSVAAGSDTQYF
TGTGCCAGCAGCGTAGCAGCCGGGTCAGATACGCAGTATTTT
>TRBV13|.|TRBJ2-5|TRBD1
CASSPTGGLETQYF
TGTGCCAGCAGCCCCACAGGGGGCTTAGAGACCCAGTACTTC
>TRBV5-6|.|TRBJ1-1|.
CASSLLGSREAFF
TGTGCCAGCAGCCTGTTAGGTTCTCGGGAAGCTTTCTTT
>TRBV18|.|TRBJ2-2|.
CASSPQGGNTGELFF
TGTGCCAGCTCACCGCAGGGGGGAAACACCGGGGAGCTGTTTTTT
>TRBV5-1|.|TRBJ2-2|TRBD1
CASSSDRVNTGELFF
TGCGCCAGCAGCTCGGACAGGGTGAACACCGGGGAGCTGTTTTTT
>TRBV5-1|.|TRBJ2-7|TRBD2
CASSRGGLQLQYF
TGCGCCAGCAGCCGCGGGGGGTTACAGCTACAGTACTTC
>TRBV4-1|.|TRBJ2-7|.
CASSQGPGRRYEQYF
TGCGCCAGCAGCCAAGGTCCGGGCCGACGGTACGAGCAGTACTTC
>TRBV9|few|TRBJ1-3|.
CASSVAGGNTIYF
TGTGCCAGCAGCGTAGCAGGGGGAAACACCATATATTTT
>TRBV7-9|.|TRBJ2-1|TRBD2
CASSWTSGSLDEQFF
TGTGCCAGCAGCTGGACTAGCGGGAGCTTGGATGAGCAGTTCTTC
>TRBV25-1|.|TRBJ2-5|.
CASSDSPGWGREETQYF
TGTGCCAGCAGTGACTCCCCGGGATGGGGGCGGGAAGAGACCCAGTACTTC
>TRBV25-1|.|TRBJ1-4|.
CASTRAGGREKLFF
TGTGCCAGCACTCGAGCCGGGGGGCGTGAAAAACTGTTTTTT
>TRBV18|once|TRBJ1-2|.
CASSPTGSYGYTF
TGTGCCAGCTCACCGACAGGTTCTTATGGCTACACCTTC
>TRBV19|few|TRBJ1-6|.
CASSIPNRVSALHF
TGTGCCAGTAGTATTCCAAACAGGGTTTCGGCCCTCCACTTT
>TRBV9|.|TRBJ2-2|TRBD2
CASSPQREPAGELFF
TGTGCCAGCAGCCCCCAGCGGGAGCCGGCCGGGGAGCTGTTTTTT
>TRBV7-9|.|TRBJ2-6|TRBD1
CASSARTGVSSGANVLTF
TGTGCCAGCAGCGCCCGGACAGGGGTCAGCTCTGGGGCCAACGTCCTGACTTTC
>TRBV5-4|few|TRBJ2-7|.
CASSLGYEQYF
TGTGCCAGCAGCCTTGGCTACGAGCAGTACTTC
>TRBV6-6|.|TRBJ2-5|.
CASSSSYQETQYF
TGTGCCAGCAGTTCCTCGTACCAAGAGACCCAGTACTTC
>TRBV7-2|.|TRBJ2-1|TRBD2
CASSLEVAGGYNEQFF
TGTGCCAGCAGCTTAGAAGTAGCGGGGGGCTACAATGAGCAGTTCTTC
>TRBV29-1|.|TRBJ2-7|.
CSVGAGQRYYEQYF
TGCAGCGTTGGCGCCGGACAACGCTATTACGAGCAGTACTTC
>TRBV29-1|.|TRBJ2-5|.
CSVGPGRGQYQETQYF
TGCAGCGTTGGTCCGGGGAGGGGGCAGTACCAAGAGACCCAGTACTTC
>TRBV6-6|.|TRBJ2-2|.
CASGRDFNTGELFF
TGTGCCAGCGGCCGGGACTTCAACACCGGGGAGCTGTTTTTT
>TRBV29-1|.|TRBJ2-2|.
CSVVGRSTTGELFF
TGCAGCGTTGTCGGAAGGAGTACGACCGGGGAGCTGTTTTTT
>TRBV2|few|TRBJ1-5|.
CASRVTGEQPQHF
TGTGCCAGCAGAGTAACCGGGGAGCAGCCCCAGCATTTT
>TRBV19|few|TRBJ2-1|TRBD2
CASSTAGTSGGNEQFF
TGTGCCAGTAGTACGGCCGGGACTAGCGGGGGCAATGAGCAGTTCTTC
>TRBV18|.|TRBJ2-3|TRBD1
CASSPPSTGGSTDTQYF
TGTGCCAGCTCACCACCGTCGACAGGGGGTAGCACAGATACGCAGTATTTT
>TRBV27|.|TRBJ2-7|.
CASSVQGREQYF
TGTGCCAGCAGTGTACAGGGAAGAGAGCAGTACTTC
>TRBV7-9|.|TRBJ2-7|.
CASSFLAYLDEGSYEQYF
TGTGCCAGCAGCTTCCTAGCTTACCTCGATGAAGGCTCCTACGAGCAGTACTTC
>TRBV5-1|.|TRBJ2-7|TRBD2
CASSFLAGGSYEQYF
TGCGCCAGCAGCTTTCTAGCGGGGGGCTCCTACGAGCAGTACTTC
>TRBV11-3|.|TRBJ1-1|.
CASSSGTEAFF
TGTGCCAGCAGCTCGGGGACTGAAGCTTTCTTT
>TRBV9|.|TRBJ2-7|.
CASSGRPGQSYEQYF
TGTGCCAGCAGCGGACGACCCGGACAGAGTTACGAGCAGTACTTC
>TRBV25-1|few|TRBJ2-2|.
CAMGIPGELFF
TGTGCCATGGGGATCCCCGGGGAGCTGTTTTTT
>TRBV27|.|TRBJ1-2|TRBD1
CASSPGTVANYGYTF
TGTGCCAGCAGTCCCGGGACAGTTGCGAACTATGGCTACACCTTC
>TRBV27|.|TRBJ2-7|.
CASSLSGQEQYF
TGTGCCAGCAGTTTATCGGGCCAAGAGCAGTACTTC
>TRBV5-1|.|TRBJ2-1|TRBD2
CASSLTSPKNNEQFF
TGCGCCAGCAGCCTGACTAGCCCAAAAAACAATGAGCAGTTCTTC
>TRBV6-5|few|TRBJ1-2|TRBD1
CASSYGGQGRYTF
TGTGCCAGCAGTTACGGGGGACAGGGGCGCTACACCTTC
>TRBV11-3|.|TRBJ2-3|TRBD2
CASSLTLGGSQYF
TGTGCCAGCAGCCTAACCCTCGGGGGGTCGCAGTATTTT